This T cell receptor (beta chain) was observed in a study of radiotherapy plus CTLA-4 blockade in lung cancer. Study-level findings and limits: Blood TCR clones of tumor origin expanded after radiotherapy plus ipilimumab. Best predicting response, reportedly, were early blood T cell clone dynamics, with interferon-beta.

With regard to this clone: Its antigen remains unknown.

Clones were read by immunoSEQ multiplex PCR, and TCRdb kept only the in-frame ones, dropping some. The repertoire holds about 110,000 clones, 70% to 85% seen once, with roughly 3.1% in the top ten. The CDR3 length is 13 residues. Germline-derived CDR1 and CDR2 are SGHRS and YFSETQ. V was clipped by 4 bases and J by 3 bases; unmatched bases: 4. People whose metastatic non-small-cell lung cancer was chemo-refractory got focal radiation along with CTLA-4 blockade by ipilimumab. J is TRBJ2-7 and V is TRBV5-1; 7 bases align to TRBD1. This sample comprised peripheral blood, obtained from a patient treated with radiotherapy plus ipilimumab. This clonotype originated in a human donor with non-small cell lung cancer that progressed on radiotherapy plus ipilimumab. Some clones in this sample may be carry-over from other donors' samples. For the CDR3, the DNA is TGCGCCAGCAGCGAGGGACAGTACTACGAGCAGTACTTC. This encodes CASSEGQYYEQYF.